This TCR beta chain was captured in a study of shared clonotypes between healthy human individuals. Per the authors' pipeline: ImmunoSEQ yielded junction-only sequences lacking quality scores, so filtering differed. Generated by immunoSEQ multiplex PCR, the TCRdb table keeps only in-frame clones and is missing some. The DNA was the basis for D and trimming; V, J and clone size are from that table. Among about 2 million clones listed, 95% were seen once. CDR3 length: 12 residues. The ends were cut back, 11 bases at V and 4 bases at J, with 14 bases in the middle. Germline CDR1 is ENHRY and CDR2 is SYGVKD. The CD4+ fraction was divided into a CD45RA+ naive subset and a CD45RA-negative memory subset.

The clonotype originates from a man aged 18 to 29 in good health. The sequenced sample consisted of naive CD4+ T cells sorted from blood. Subset described: CD45RA+ positively selected. The chain joins TRBV10-3 to TRBJ1-1; a possible D gene is TRBD1 (6 bases). This CDR3 reads CAAGKGVTEAFF. DNA of the CDR3: TGTGCCGCTGGGAAGGGGGTCACTGAAGCTTTCTTT.